The clone carrying this T cell receptor beta chain was recorded a few times. What it recognizes is unknown. The V gene end was trimmed by 1 base and the J gene end by 4 bases; junction bases not matched to a gene: 7. Germline values: CDR1 SNHLY, CDR2 FYNNEI. The CDR3 runs to 16 residues. These data are taken from a study of beta chain features in type 1 diabetes. Investigators reverse transcribed all isolated RNA, so they sequenced expressed TCRB transcripts. Profiling relied on immunoSEQ multiplex PCR, and the TCRdb table lists in-frame clones only, not all of them. The sample holds 200,000 to 250,000 clones, approximately 14% seen once. The authors sorted CD4+ naive, central memory, regulatory and stem cell-like memory cells via CD45RO/CCR7/CD25/CD127/CD95/CD27. Study-level results: TCRB CDR3s were moderately but significantly shorter in Type 1 diabetes patients in all four CD4+ subsets. Any HLA-type effect on TCRB rearrangement remained unresolved here.

The receptor's source is a man under 40 with type 1 diabetes. The chain recombines TRBV2 with TRBJ2-1; the match to TRBD1 covers 7 bases. The specimen was naive CD4+ T cells from blood. For the CDR3, the DNA is TGTGCCAGCAGTGAAGAACGGACAGGTTTGTACAATGAGCAGTTCTTC. This encodes CASSEERTGLYNEQFF. Filled out from reference TRBV2 and TRBJ2-1, the complete variable domain reads EPEVTQTPSHQVTQMGQEVILRCVPISNHLYFYWYRQILGQKVEFLVSFYNNEISEKSEIFDDQFSVERPDGSNFTLKIRSTKLEDSAMYFCASSEERTGLYNEQFFGPGTRLTVL.